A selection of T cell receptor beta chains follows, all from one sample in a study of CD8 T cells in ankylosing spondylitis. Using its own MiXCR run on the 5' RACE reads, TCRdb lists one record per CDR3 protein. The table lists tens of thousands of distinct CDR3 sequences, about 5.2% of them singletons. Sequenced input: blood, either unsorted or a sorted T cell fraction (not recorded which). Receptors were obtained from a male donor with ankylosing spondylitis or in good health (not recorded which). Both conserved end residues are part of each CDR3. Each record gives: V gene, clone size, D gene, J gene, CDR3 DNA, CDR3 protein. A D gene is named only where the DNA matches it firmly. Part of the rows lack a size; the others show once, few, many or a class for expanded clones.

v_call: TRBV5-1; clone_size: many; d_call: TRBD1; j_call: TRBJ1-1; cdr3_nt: TGCGCCAGCAGCTCACAGGGGGGAACTGAAGCTTTCTTT; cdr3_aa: CASSSQGGTEAFF
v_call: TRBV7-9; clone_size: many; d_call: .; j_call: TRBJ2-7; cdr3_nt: TGTGCCAGCTCCGCGGGACTTTACTACGAGCAGTACTTC; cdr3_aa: CASSAGLYYEQYF
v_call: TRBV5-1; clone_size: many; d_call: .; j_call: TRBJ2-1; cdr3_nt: TGCGCCAGCAGCTTAGAGGCCAGCTCCTACAATGAGCAGTTCTTC; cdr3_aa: CASSLEASSYNEQFF
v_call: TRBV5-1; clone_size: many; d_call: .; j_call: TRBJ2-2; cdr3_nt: TGCGCCAGCAGCTTAGGACAGCCCGGGGAGCTGTTTTTT; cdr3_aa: CASSLGQPGELFF
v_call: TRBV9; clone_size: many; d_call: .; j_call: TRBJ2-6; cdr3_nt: TGTGCCAGCAGCGTAGGTCCAGGTTCTGGGGCCAACGTCCTGACTTTC; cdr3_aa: CASSVGPGSGANVLTF
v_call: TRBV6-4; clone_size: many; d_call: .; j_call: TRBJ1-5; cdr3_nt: TGTGCCACCATGAGGGAAAGCAATCAGCCCCAGCATTTT; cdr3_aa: CATMRESNQPQHF
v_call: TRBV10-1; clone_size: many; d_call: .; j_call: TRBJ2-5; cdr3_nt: TGCGCCAGCAGTGAGAGGACAGCCCTGGAGACCCAGTACTTC; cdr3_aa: CASSERTALETQYF
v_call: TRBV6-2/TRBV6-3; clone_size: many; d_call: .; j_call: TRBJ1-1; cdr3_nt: TGTGCCAGCAGTTTATTAGGGAGCACTGAAGCTTTCTTT; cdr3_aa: CASSLLGSTEAFF
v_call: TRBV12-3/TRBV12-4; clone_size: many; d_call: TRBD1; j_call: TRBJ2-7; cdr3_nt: TGTGCCAGCAGCCTGGGACAGCTTAAGCAGTACTTC; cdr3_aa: CASSLGQLKQYF
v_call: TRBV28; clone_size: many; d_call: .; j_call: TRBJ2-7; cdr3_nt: TGTGCCAGCAGTAATTCCGGGACTCATTCCTACGAGCAGTACTTC; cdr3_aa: CASSNSGTHSYEQYF
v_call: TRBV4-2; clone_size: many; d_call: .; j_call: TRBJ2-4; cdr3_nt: TGTGCCAGCAGCCCTTCTTCGGTGACTGGAAACATTCAGTACTTC; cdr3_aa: CASSPSSVTGNIQYF
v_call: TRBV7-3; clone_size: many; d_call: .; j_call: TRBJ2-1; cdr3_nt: TGTGCCAGCAGCTTAAACGGGGGGCCGGGTCTCAATGAGCAGTTCTTC; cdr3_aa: CASSLNGGPGLNEQFF
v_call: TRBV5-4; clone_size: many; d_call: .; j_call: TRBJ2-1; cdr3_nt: TGTGCCAGCAGCTTCCAGGGGGGCGGTGAGCAGTTCTTC; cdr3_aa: CASSFQGGGEQFF
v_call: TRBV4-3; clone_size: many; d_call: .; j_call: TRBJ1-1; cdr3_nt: TGCGCCAGCAGCCCCAATCTCGAGGGGCTCTTAACTGAAGCTTTCTTT; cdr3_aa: CASSPNLEGLLTEAFF
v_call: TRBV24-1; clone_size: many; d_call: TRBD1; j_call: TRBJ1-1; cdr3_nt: TGTGCCACCAACGCAGGGGGCAATGGGGAAGCTTTCTTT; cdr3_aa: CATNAGGNGEAFF
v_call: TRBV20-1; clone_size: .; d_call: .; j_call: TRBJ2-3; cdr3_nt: TGCAGTGCCAAGGGGGGGGCCGGGTCGTATTTT; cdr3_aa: CSAKGGAGSYF
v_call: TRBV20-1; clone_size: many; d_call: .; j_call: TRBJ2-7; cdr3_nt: TGCAGTGCCTACCCCGGGACACTCTCCTACGAGCAGTACTTC; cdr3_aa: CSAYPGTLSYEQYF
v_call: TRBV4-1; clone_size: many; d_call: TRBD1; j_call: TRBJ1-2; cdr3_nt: TGCGCCAGCAGCCACGCTTTACAGGGGCCCCCGTCGGGCTACACCTTC; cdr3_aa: CASSHALQGPPSGYTF
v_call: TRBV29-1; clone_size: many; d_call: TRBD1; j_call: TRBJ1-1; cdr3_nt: TGCAGCGTTGATGACCAGGGGGACACTGAAGCTTTCTTT; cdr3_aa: CSVDDQGDTEAFF
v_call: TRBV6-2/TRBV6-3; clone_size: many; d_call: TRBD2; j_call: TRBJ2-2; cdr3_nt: TGTGCCAGCACAGAGCGGGAGACCGGGGAGCTGTTTTTT; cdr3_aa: CASTERETGELFF
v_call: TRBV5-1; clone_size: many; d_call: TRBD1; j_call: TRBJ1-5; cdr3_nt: TGCGCCAGCAGCTTGGTGGGGGACAGAAATCAGCCCCAGCATTTT; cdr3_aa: CASSLVGDRNQPQHF
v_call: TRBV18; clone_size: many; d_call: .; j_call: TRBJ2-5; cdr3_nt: TGTGCCAGCTCACCACCGGCAGAGACCCAGTACTTC; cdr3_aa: CASSPPAETQYF
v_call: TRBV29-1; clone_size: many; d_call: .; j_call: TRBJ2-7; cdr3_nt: TGCAGCTTTGAGTACGAGCAGTACTTC; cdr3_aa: CSFEYEQYF
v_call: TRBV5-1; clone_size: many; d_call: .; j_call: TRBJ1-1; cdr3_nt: TGCGCCAGCAGATCCGACACTGAAGCTTTCTTT; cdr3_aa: CASRSDTEAFF
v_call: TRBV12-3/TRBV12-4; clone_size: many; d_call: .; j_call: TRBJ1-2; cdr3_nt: TGTGCCAGCAGTTCCGACGTAAACTATGGCTACACCTTC; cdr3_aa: CASSSDVNYGYTF
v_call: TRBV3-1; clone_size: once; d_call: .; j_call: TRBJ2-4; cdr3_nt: TGTGCCAGCAGCCAAGGACGGCCTGGGTTGAACATTCAGTACTTC; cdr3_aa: CASSQGRPGLNIQYF
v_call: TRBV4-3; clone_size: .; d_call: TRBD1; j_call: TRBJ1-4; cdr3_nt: TGCGCCAGCAGCAAAGGGGGCTCGCATGAAAAACTGTTTTTT; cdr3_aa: CASSKGGSHEKLFF
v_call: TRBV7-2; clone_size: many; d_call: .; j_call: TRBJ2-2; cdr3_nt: TGTGCCAGCAGCTCTCCGATCACCGGGGAGCTGTTTTTT; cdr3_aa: CASSSPITGELFF
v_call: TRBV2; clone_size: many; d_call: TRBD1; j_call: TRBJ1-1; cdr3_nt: TGTGCCAGTGGACAGGGGGAAACTGAAGCTTTCTTT; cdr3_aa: CASGQGETEAFF
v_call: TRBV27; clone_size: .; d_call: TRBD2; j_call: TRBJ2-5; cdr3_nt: TGTGCCAGCAGGCGGGGGGAACAAGAGACCCAGTACTTC; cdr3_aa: CASRRGEQETQYF
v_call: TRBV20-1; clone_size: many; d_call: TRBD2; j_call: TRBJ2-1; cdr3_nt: TGCAGTGCTAGATCATTGACTAGCGGGGGGGCCACCAGTGAGCAGTTCTTC; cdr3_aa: CSARSLTSGGATSEQFF
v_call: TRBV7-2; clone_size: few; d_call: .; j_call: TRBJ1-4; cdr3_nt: TGTGCCAGCAGCCCCGTACAGGGTACGACTAATGAAAAACTGTTTTTT; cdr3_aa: CASSPVQGTTNEKLFF
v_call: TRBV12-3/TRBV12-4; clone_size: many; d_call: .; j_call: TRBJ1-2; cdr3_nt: TGTGCCAGCAGCTCCGACGGACTCTATGGCTACACCTTC; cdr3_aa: CASSSDGLYGYTF
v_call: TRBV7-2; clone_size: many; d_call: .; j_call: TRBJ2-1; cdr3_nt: TGTGCCAGCAGCTTAGCCGGGACAATTATGGATGAGCAGTTCTTC; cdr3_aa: CASSLAGTIMDEQFF
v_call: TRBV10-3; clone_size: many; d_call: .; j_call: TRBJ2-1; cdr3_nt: TGTGCCATCAGTGGACAGGAGGGATTCAATGAGCAGTTCTTC; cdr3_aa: CAISGQEGFNEQFF
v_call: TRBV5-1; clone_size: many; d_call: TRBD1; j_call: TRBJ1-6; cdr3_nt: TGCGCCAGCAGCTTGTTCTCAGTGGGACAGGGAGATCGTTCCTATAATTCACCCCTCCACTTT; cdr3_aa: CASSLFSVGQGDRSYNSPLHF
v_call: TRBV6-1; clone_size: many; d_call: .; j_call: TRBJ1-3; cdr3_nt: TGTGCCAGCGGACCCCATCCTGGAAACACCATATATTTT; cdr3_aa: CASGPHPGNTIYF
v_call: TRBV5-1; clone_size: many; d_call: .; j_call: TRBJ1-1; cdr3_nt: TGCGCCAGCAGCTCCACGACACGAACGAACACTGAAGCTTTCTTT; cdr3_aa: CASSSTTRTNTEAFF
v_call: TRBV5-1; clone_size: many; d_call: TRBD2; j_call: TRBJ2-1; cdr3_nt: TGCGCCAGCAGCTTGAGGTCGGGCGGGGGGGGTGCGGAGCAGTTCTTC; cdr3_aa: CASSLRSGGGGAEQFF
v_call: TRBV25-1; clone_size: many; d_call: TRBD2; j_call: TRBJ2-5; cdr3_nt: TGTGCCAGCAGAGGGACTAGAGAGACCCAGTACTTC; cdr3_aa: CASRGTRETQYF
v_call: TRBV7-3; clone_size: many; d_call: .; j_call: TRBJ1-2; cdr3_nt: TGTGCCAGCAGGGAACCCGGGACGGACAATGGCTACACCTTC; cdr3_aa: CASREPGTDNGYTF
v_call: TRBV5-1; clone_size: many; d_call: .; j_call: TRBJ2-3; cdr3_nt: TGCGCCAGCAGCTTGGCTGGGCCTCACACAGATACGCAGTATTTT; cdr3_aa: CASSLAGPHTDTQYF